This section outlines one T cell receptor (beta chain) sequence together with its context. This sample was taken from a study of blood T cell repertoires in COVID-19. About the study: Sites in the United States, Italy and Spain provided acute and convalescent COVID-19 samples.

Germline V gene data show CDR1 as SGHNT and CDR2 as YYREEE (reference sequence). Trimming stripped 0 bases from V and 2 bases from J, with 12 bases between. The CDR3 extends over 17 amino acids. Assay used: immunoSEQ multiplex PCR; TCRdb lists only in-frame clones, some missing. The repertoire holds around 250,000 clones, approximately 87% seen once, with 3.5% to 5.5% in the top ten. The V gene is TRBV5-4, the J gene TRBJ2-6; no clear D gene. The origin of this receptor is a man in his fifties or sixties who had recovered from COVID-19. Sequenced sample: peripheral blood. This chain's CDR3 is CASSLAVTAAGANVLTF. The CDR3 DNA follows: TGTGCCAGCAGCTTGGCCGTTACGGCGGCTGGGGCCAACGTCCTGACTTTC. The entire variable domain, with the rest obtained from reference TRBV5-4 and TRBJ2-6, is as follows: ETGVTQSPTHLIKTRGQQVTLRCSSQSGHNTVSWYQQALGQGPQFIFQYYREEENGRGNFPPRFSGLQFPNYSSELNVNALELDDSALYLCASSLAVTAAGANVLTFGAGSRLTVL.